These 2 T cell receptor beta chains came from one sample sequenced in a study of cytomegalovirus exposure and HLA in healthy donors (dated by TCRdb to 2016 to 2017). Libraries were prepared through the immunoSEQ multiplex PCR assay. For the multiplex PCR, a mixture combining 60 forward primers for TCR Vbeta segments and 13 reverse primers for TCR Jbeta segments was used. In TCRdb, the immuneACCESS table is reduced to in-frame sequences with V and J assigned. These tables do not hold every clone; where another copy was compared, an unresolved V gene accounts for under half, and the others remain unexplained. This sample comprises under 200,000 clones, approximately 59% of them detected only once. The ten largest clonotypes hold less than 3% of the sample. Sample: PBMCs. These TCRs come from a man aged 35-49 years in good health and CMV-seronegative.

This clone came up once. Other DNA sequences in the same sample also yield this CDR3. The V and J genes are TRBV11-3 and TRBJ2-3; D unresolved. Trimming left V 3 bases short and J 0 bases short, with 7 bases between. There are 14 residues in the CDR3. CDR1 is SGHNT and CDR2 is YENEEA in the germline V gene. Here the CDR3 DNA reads TGTGCCAGCAGCTTGGCGGCGAGCACAGATACGCAGTATTTT. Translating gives CASSLAASTDTQYF.

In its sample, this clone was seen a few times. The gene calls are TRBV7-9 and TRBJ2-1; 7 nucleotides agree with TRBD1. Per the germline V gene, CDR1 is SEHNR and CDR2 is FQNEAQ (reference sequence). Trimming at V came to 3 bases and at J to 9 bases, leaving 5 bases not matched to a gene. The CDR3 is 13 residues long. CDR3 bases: TGTGCCAGCAGCTTTCCCCGGGACAGTGAGCAGTTCTTC. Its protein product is CASSFPRDSEQFF.